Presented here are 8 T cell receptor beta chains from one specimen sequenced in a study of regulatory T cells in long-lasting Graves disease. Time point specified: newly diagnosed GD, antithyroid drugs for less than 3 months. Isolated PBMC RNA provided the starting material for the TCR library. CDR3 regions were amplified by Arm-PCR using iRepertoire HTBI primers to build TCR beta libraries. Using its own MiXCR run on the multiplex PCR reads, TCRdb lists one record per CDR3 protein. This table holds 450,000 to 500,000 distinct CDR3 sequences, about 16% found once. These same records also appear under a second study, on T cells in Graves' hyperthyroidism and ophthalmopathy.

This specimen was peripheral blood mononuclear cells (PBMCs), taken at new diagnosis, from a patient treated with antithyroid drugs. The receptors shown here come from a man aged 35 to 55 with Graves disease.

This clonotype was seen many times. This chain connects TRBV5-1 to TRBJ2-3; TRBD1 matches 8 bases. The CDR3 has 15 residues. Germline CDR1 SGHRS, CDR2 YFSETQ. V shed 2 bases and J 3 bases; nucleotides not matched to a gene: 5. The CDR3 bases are TGCGCCAGCAGCTTAGGGGACAGGTGGACAGATACGCAGTATTTT. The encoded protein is CASSLGDRWTDTQYF. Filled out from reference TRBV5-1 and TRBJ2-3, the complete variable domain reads KAGVTQTPRYLIKTRGQQVTLSCSPISGHRSVSWYQQTPGQGLQFLFEYFSETQRNKGNFPGRFSGRQFSNSRSEMNVSTLELGDSALYLCASSLGDRWTDTQYFGPGTRLTVL.

This CDR3 reads CASGLVTSGTLNEQFF. Written as DNA, the CDR3 is TGTGCTAGTGGTTTGGTAACCAGCGGGACCCTTAATGAGCAGTTCTTC. The rearrangement uses TRBV12-5 and TRBJ2-1; 7 nucleotides line up with TRBD2. CDR3 length equals 16 residues. Germline assignment: CDR1 LGHNT and CDR2 FRNRAP. After removal of 0 bases from V and 7 bases from J, the junction contained 9 bases not matched to a gene.

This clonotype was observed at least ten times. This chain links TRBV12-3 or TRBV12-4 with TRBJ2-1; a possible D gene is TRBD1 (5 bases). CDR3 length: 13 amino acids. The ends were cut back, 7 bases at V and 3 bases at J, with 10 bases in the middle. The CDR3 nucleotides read TGTGCCAGCACCCCCGACAGCTACAATGAGCAGTTCTTC. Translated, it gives CASTPDSYNEQFF.

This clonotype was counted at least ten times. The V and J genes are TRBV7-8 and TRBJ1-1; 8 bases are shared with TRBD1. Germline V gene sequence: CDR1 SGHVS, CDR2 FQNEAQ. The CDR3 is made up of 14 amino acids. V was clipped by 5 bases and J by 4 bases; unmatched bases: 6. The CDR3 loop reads CASSPMDRVTEAFF. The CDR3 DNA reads TGTGCCAGCAGCCCGATGGACAGGGTCACTGAAGCTTTCTTT.

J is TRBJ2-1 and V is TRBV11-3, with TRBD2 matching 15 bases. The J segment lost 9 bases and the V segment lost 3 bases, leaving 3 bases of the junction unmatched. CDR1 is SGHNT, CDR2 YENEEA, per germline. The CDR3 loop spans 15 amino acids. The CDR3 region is CASSFGLAGGSEQFF. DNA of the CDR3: TGTGCCAGCAGCTTCGGACTAGCGGGAGGGAGTGAGCAGTTCTTC.

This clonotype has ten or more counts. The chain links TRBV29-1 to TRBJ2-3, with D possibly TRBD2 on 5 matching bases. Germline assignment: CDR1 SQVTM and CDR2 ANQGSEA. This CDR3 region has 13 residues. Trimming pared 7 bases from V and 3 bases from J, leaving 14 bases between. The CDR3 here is CSAAPGRTDTQYF. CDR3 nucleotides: TGCAGCGCAGCTCCGGGAAGAACAGATACGCAGTATTTT.

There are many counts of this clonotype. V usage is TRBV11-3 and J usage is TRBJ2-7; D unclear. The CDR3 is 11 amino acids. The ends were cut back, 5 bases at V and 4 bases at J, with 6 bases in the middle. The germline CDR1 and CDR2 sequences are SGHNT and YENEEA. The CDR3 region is CASSSYYEQYF. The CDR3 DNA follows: TGTGCCAGCAGCAGCTATTACGAGCAGTACTTC.

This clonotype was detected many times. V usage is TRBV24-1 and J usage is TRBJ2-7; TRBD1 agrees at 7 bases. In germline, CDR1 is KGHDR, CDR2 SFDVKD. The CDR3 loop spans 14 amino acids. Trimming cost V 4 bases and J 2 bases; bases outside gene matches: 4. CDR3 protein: CATSEDRVPYEQYF. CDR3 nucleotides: TGTGCCACCAGTGAAGACAGGGTTCCCTACGAGCAGTACTTC.